This T cell receptor (beta chain) was captured by sequencing in a study of a mutant IDH1 vaccine in newly diagnosed glioma. Overall study context: Pretreatment consisted of radiotherapy, temozolomide, or both, with most receiving both.

The assay was immunoSEQ multiplex PCR, and TCRdb's table has in-frame clones only and misses some. The table includes 35,000 to 40,000 clones, roughly 78% detected once. Stated time point: baseline, week 1 (first vaccination visit). Treatment given: pre-vaccination baseline after standard-of-care therapy. The study enrolled donors with new WHO grade 3 or 4 IDH1-mutant, ATRX-lost astrocytomas. This TCR was sampled from a middle-aged man with glioma. Some clones in this sample may be carry-over from other donors' samples. The sequencing used PBMCs, collected from a glioma patient treated with radiotherapy, temozolomide or both.

CDR3 sequence: CVRSLVRFERSLYEQYF. The CDR3 bases are TGTGTCAGAAGCTTAGTCCGGTTCGAGAGGTCCCTCTACGAGCAGTACTTC. This chain links TRBV7-5 with TRBJ2-7; the table gives TRBD2 as D, unverified against the DNA. TRBV7-5 is a documented pseudogene. The CDR3 runs 17 residues.